Listed below are T cell receptor beta chains from one sample, sequenced in a study of metastatic and nonmetastatic thyroid tumors. Using MiXCR, TCRdb reanalyzed the PCR reads. This sample yields about 15,000 clones, of which about 25% are seen a single time; approximately 10% belongs to the top ten. Sequencing input: blood. These receptors came from a male donor with papillary thyroid cancer or a benign thyroid nodule (not recorded which). Some clones in this sample may be carry-over from other donors' samples. Each CDR3 is given with its conserved first and last residue. Each record gives: J gene, clone size, D gene, V gene, CDR3 DNA, CDR3 protein. A D gene is named only where the DNA matches it firmly. Clone size is stated in some rows and not others, as once, few, many or a class when expanded.

J gene: TRBJ2-5; clone size: many; D gene: NA; V gene: TRBV20-1; CDR3 DNA: TGCAGTGCCCCCGGGCCGGGGCAAGAGACCCAGTACTTC; CDR3 protein: CSAPGPGQETQYF
J gene: TRBJ2-1; clone size: NA; D gene: NA; V gene: TRBV11-2; CDR3 DNA: TGTGCCAGCAGCTTAAAAGGGCAGGGAGTCAGTGAGCAGTTCTTC; CDR3 protein: CASSLKGQGVSEQFF
J gene: TRBJ2-1; clone size: many; D gene: NA; V gene: TRBV2; CDR3 DNA: TGTGCCAGCAGTGAAGTCAGTCACTACAATGAGCAGTTCTTC; CDR3 protein: CASSEVSHYNEQFF
J gene: TRBJ2-7; clone size: many; D gene: NA; V gene: TRBV7-9; CDR3 DNA: TGTGCCAGCAGCTTCGACGGTCCTCCCTCCTACGAGCAGTACTTC; CDR3 protein: CASSFDGPPSYEQYF
J gene: TRBJ1-2; clone size: once; D gene: NA; V gene: TRBV7-8; CDR3 DNA: TGTGCCAGCAGCTTAGGAGGGGCGAGGGGCTACACCTTC; CDR3 protein: CASSLGGARGYTF
J gene: TRBJ2-1; clone size: NA; D gene: NA; V gene: TRBV18; CDR3 DNA: TGTGCCAGCTCACCGTTGGGGCAGCTCGATGAGCAGTTCTTC; CDR3 protein: CASSPLGQLDEQFF
J gene: TRBJ1-2; clone size: many; D gene: TRBD1; V gene: TRBV5-4; CDR3 DNA: TGTGCCAGCAGAGCCGGGACAGCTAACTATGGCTACACCTTC; CDR3 protein: CASRAGTANYGYTF
J gene: TRBJ1-1; clone size: once; D gene: NA; V gene: TRBV11-1; CDR3 DNA: TGTGCCAGCAGCTCGGGACTGAACACTGAAGCTTTCTTT; CDR3 protein: CASSSGLNTEAFF
J gene: TRBJ1-2; clone size: medium-sized; D gene: NA; V gene: TRBV9; CDR3 DNA: TGTGCCAGCAGCGTAGAACCCCGGGACACCGGAAACTCTGGCTACACCTTC; CDR3 protein: CASSVEPRDTGNSGYTF
J gene: TRBJ2-3; clone size: once; D gene: TRBD2; V gene: TRBV30; CDR3 DNA: TGTGCCTGGCGACTAGCGGGGGGGGTAGATACGCAGTATTTT; CDR3 protein: CAWRLAGGVDTQYF
J gene: TRBJ1-6; clone size: medium-sized; D gene: NA; V gene: TRBV11-2; CDR3 DNA: TGTGCCAGCAGCTCATACCTAGAGGCACCCCTCCACTTT; CDR3 protein: CASSSYLEAPLHF
J gene: TRBJ1-1; clone size: many; D gene: NA; V gene: TRBV10-3; CDR3 DNA: TGTGCCATCAGGATAGGTGGGTGGAACACTGAAGCTTTCTTT; CDR3 protein: CAIRIGGWNTEAFF
J gene: TRBJ2-7; clone size: medium-sized; D gene: NA; V gene: TRBV7-9; CDR3 DNA: TGTGCCAGCAGCTTTAACTCATATGAGACCCCGAGCTCCTACGAGCAGTACTTC; CDR3 protein: CASSFNSYETPSSYEQYF
J gene: TRBJ2-1; clone size: NA; D gene: NA; V gene: TRBV4-3; CDR3 DNA: TGCGCCAGCAGCCTAGAGAGTCGTGGTGAGCAGTTCTTC; CDR3 protein: CASSLESRGEQFF
J gene: TRBJ1-1; clone size: NA; D gene: NA; V gene: TRBV28; CDR3 DNA: TGTGCCAGCAGATTTTTGGAAACTGAAGCTTTCTTT; CDR3 protein: CASRFLETEAFF
J gene: TRBJ2-5; clone size: many; D gene: NA; V gene: TRBV6-1; CDR3 DNA: TGTGCCAGCAGTAGTAACAGGCTAAGGTACCAAGAGACCCAGTACTTC; CDR3 protein: CASSSNRLRYQETQYF
J gene: TRBJ2-3; clone size: medium-sized; D gene: TRBD1; V gene: TRBV11-3; CDR3 DNA: TGTGCCAGCAGCCCCGGGACAGGGTGGACAGATACGCAGTATTTT; CDR3 protein: CASSPGTGWTDTQYF
J gene: TRBJ2-5; clone size: many; D gene: NA; V gene: TRBV29-1; CDR3 DNA: TGCAGCGTAGAATCGGGACGGGAATGGGAGACCCAGTACTTC; CDR3 protein: CSVESGREWETQYF
J gene: TRBJ2-7; clone size: NA; D gene: TRBD1; V gene: TRBV7-3; CDR3 DNA: TGTGCCAGCAGCTTAGTGCCGGACAGGTCCTACGAGCAGTACTTC; CDR3 protein: CASSLVPDRSYEQYF
J gene: TRBJ2-2; clone size: NA; D gene: TRBD1; V gene: TRBV4-1; CDR3 DNA: TGCGCCAGCAGCTCCAGGGGGATCACGAACACCGGGGAGCTGTTTTTT; CDR3 protein: CASSSRGITNTGELFF
J gene: TRBJ2-7; clone size: many; D gene: NA; V gene: TRBV5-1; CDR3 DNA: TGCGCCAGCAGCCCCGGCGCAGGGAGCTCCTACGAGCAGTACTTC; CDR3 protein: CASSPGAGSSYEQYF
J gene: TRBJ2-6; clone size: medium-sized; D gene: NA; V gene: TRBV11-2; CDR3 DNA: TGTGCCAGCAGCTTTGCTGGGGCCAACGTCCTGACTTTC; CDR3 protein: CASSFAGANVLTF
J gene: TRBJ1-1; clone size: NA; D gene: NA; V gene: TRBV4-1; CDR3 DNA: TGCGCCAGCAGCCAAATACAGGGAACTGAAGCTTTCTTT; CDR3 protein: CASSQIQGTEAFF
J gene: TRBJ2-1; clone size: NA; D gene: TRBD2; V gene: TRBV20-1; CDR3 DNA: TGCAGTGCTATATACCCCGGGCGGGAGATAACTGAGCAGTTCTTC; CDR3 protein: CSAIYPGREITEQFF
J gene: TRBJ2-7; clone size: NA; D gene: TRBD2; V gene: TRBV7-2; CDR3 DNA: TGTGCCAGCTCCATTCAGGGTAGCGGGACCGACGAGCAGTACTTC; CDR3 protein: CASSIQGSGTDEQYF
J gene: TRBJ2-1; clone size: many; D gene: NA; V gene: TRBV9; CDR3 DNA: TGTGCCAGCAGCGCGGAGGGGAATGAGCAGTTCTTC; CDR3 protein: CASSAEGNEQFF
J gene: TRBJ2-1; clone size: medium-sized; D gene: TRBD2; V gene: TRBV7-8; CDR3 DNA: TGTGCCAGCACTGGATGGGGGGAATTGTCTAGCGGGAGAGGGAATGAGCAGTTCTTC; CDR3 protein: CASTGWGELSSGRGNEQFF
J gene: TRBJ2-7; clone size: NA; D gene: TRBD2; V gene: TRBV6-2/TRBV6-3; CDR3 DNA: TGTGCCAGCAGTTACGTACGGCTAGCGGGAGGAGTAGGTGAGCAGTACTTC; CDR3 protein: CASSYVRLAGGVGEQYF
J gene: TRBJ1-4; clone size: many; D gene: NA; V gene: TRBV9; CDR3 DNA: TGTGCCAGCAGCGTAGCGGGGGGTGTACCACTGTTTTTT; CDR3 protein: CASSVAGGVPLFF
J gene: TRBJ1-6; clone size: medium-sized; D gene: NA; V gene: TRBV12-3/TRBV12-4; CDR3 DNA: TGTGCCAGCAGTTTTGTCAGGGGCGGAGGTTCACCCCTCCACTTT; CDR3 protein: CASSFVRGGGSPLHF
J gene: TRBJ1-2; clone size: few; D gene: NA; V gene: TRBV28; CDR3 DNA: TGTGCCAGCAGTTTTTTATATGGCTACACCTTC; CDR3 protein: CASSFLYGYTF
J gene: TRBJ2-5; clone size: many; D gene: NA; V gene: TRBV5-6; CDR3 DNA: TGTGCCAGCAGCTTTGGGGATAGGCAGACCCAGTACTTC; CDR3 protein: CASSFGDRQTQYF
J gene: TRBJ2-3; clone size: many; D gene: NA; V gene: TRBV9; CDR3 DNA: TGTGCCAGCAGCGTAGTAGGTAGCGGAAGCACAGATACGCAGTATTTT; CDR3 protein: CASSVVGSGSTDTQYF
J gene: TRBJ1-2; clone size: NA; D gene: NA; V gene: TRBV30; CDR3 DNA: TGTGCCTTACTATCAGGGCTTGGCTACACCTTC; CDR3 protein: CALLSGLGYTF
J gene: TRBJ2-7; clone size: few; D gene: TRBD1; V gene: TRBV2; CDR3 DNA: TGTGCCAGCAGTATACCCCGACAGGGGGCCTACGAGCAGTACTTC; CDR3 protein: CASSIPRQGAYEQYF
J gene: TRBJ2-3; clone size: many; D gene: NA; V gene: TRBV7-6; CDR3 DNA: TGTGCCAGCAGCTTAGCGGGGGGGCCCCCAGATACGCAGTATTTT; CDR3 protein: CASSLAGGPPDTQYF
J gene: TRBJ1-5; clone size: many; D gene: NA; V gene: TRBV6-1; CDR3 DNA: TGTGCCAGCTCCAAGGGTACACAGCCCCAGCATTTT; CDR3 protein: CASSKGTQPQHF
J gene: TRBJ2-2; clone size: many; D gene: TRBD1; V gene: TRBV11-1; CDR3 DNA: TGTGCCAGCAGCAACCCTGACAGGGCGGGCACCGGGGAGCTGTTTTTT; CDR3 protein: CASSNPDRAGTGELFF
J gene: TRBJ1-1; clone size: NA; D gene: NA; V gene: TRBV3-1; CDR3 DNA: TGTGCCAGCAGCCATAGCGGGCTGGCAGCTTTCTTT; CDR3 protein: CASSHSGLAAFF
J gene: TRBJ1-1; clone size: NA; D gene: NA; V gene: TRBV30; CDR3 DNA: TGTGCCTGGAATAGAGGGGCTGGAGCTGAAGCTTTCTTT; CDR3 protein: CAWNRGAGAEAFF
J gene: TRBJ1-5; clone size: NA; D gene: NA; V gene: TRBV6-1; CDR3 DNA: TGTGCCAGCATGGGGGGGGCGGGTCAGCCCCAGCATTTT; CDR3 protein: CASMGGAGQPQHF
J gene: TRBJ2-7; clone size: medium-sized; D gene: NA; V gene: TRBV6-1; CDR3 DNA: TGTGCCAGCGGGAGTATCGGGTCGAGTTACGAGCAGTACTTC; CDR3 protein: CASGSIGSSYEQYF
J gene: TRBJ2-7; clone size: NA; D gene: NA; V gene: TRBV5-1; CDR3 DNA: TGCGCCAGCAGCTCTGAAGTAGGGGAAATCTACGAGCAGTACTTC; CDR3 protein: CASSSEVGEIYEQYF
J gene: TRBJ2-5; clone size: many; D gene: TRBD1; V gene: TRBV14; CDR3 DNA: TGTGCCAGCAGCCAGGGACAGGGCGCCTGGGAGACCCAGTACTTC; CDR3 protein: CASSQGQGAWETQYF
J gene: TRBJ2-7; clone size: many; D gene: NA; V gene: TRBV19; CDR3 DNA: TGTGCCAGTAGTATAACTTCCCAGGGAGACCACGAGCAGTACTTC; CDR3 protein: CASSITSQGDHEQYF
J gene: TRBJ1-2; clone size: many; D gene: NA; V gene: TRBV6-1; CDR3 DNA: TGTGCCAGCAGTCCCTCGGGGCAATATGGCTACACCTTC; CDR3 protein: CASSPSGQYGYTF
J gene: TRBJ2-7; clone size: many; D gene: TRBD2; V gene: TRBV28; CDR3 DNA: TGTGCCAGCAGCGGGGGGGGCAGGGAAAACTCCGAGCAGTACTTC; CDR3 protein: CASSGGGRENSEQYF
J gene: TRBJ1-1; clone size: many; D gene: NA; V gene: TRBV6-4; CDR3 DNA: TGTGCCAGTCGTGAAGCTTTCTTT; CDR3 protein: CASREAFF
J gene: TRBJ1-2; clone size: NA; D gene: NA; V gene: TRBV15; CDR3 DNA: TGTGCCACGGGGGGAGCCTTCTATGGCTACACCTTC; CDR3 protein: CATGGAFYGYTF
J gene: TRBJ2-7; clone size: NA; D gene: NA; V gene: TRBV2; CDR3 DNA: TGTGCCAGCAGCTTAGCAGGGTGGAGCGAGCAGTACTTC; CDR3 protein: CASSLAGWSEQYF
J gene: TRBJ2-1; clone size: many; D gene: NA; V gene: TRBV7-9; CDR3 DNA: TGTGCCAGCAGCTTAGATGGAGGGGGCTCCTACAATGAGCAGTTCTTC; CDR3 protein: CASSLDGGGSYNEQFF
J gene: TRBJ2-2; clone size: medium-sized; D gene: NA; V gene: TRBV6-5; CDR3 DNA: TGTGCCAGCAGTTACCCCCGGTCAGCGACGAACACCGGGGAGCTGTTTTTT; CDR3 protein: CASSYPRSATNTGELFF
J gene: TRBJ2-1; clone size: NA; D gene: NA; V gene: TRBV2; CDR3 DNA: TGTGCCAGCAGTGTTCGATCCACCGCGCGTTTTATTGAGCAGTTCTTC; CDR3 protein: CASSVRSTARFIEQFF
J gene: TRBJ1-1; clone size: many; D gene: TRBD1; V gene: TRBV7-3; CDR3 DNA: TGTGCCAGCAGCAACGATCCACAGGGGGAAGCTTTCTTT; CDR3 protein: CASSNDPQGEAFF
J gene: TRBJ2-2; clone size: medium-sized; D gene: TRBD2; V gene: TRBV30; CDR3 DNA: TGTGCCTGGAGACCACTAGCGGGAGACGCGGGGGAGCTGTTTTTT; CDR3 protein: CAWRPLAGDAGELFF